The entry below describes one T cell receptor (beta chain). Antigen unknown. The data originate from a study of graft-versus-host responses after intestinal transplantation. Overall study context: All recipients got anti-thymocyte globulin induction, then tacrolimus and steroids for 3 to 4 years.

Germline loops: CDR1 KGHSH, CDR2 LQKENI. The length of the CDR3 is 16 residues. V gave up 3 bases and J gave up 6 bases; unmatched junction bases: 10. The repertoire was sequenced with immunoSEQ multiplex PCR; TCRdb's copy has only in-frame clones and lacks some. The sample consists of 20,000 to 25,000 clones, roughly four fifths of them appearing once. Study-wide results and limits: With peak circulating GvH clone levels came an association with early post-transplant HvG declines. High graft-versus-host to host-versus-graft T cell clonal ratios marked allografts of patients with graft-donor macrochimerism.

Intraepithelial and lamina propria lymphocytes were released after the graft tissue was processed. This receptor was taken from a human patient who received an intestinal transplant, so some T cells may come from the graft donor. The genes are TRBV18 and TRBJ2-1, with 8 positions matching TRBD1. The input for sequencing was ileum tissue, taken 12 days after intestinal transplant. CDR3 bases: TGTGCCAGCTCACCTGCCCAGACAGGGGCCGGCAATGAGCAGTTCTTC. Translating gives CASSPAQTGAGNEQFF.